This TCR beta chain stems from a study of blood T cells in healthy people across ages. Study-level findings and limits: Older individuals had lower TCR beta diversity per million T cells (the decline was roughly linear).

V lost 0 bases, J lost 5 bases, and 10 bases lay in between. Germline values: CDR1 DFQATT, CDR2 SNEGSKA (reference sequence). This CDR3 contains 13 residues. The second PCR ran about 7 to 12 cycles with a sample-barcoded 5' primer and J-beta primers. From the 5' RACE reads, TCRdb called clonotypes with MiXCR, one entry per CDR3 protein. The table shows 1.5 million to 2 million distinct CDR3 sequences, with over 25% occurring only once. The sample, about 9.2 milliliters of peripheral blood, was drawn from each donor. PBMCs numbering at least 7 million were isolated per sample. The sample holds a few counts of this clonotype. The target antigen is unknown.

Sequencing was carried out using blood. The genes are TRBV20-1 and TRBJ2-5; no clear D. This receptor was identified in a woman aged 25-40 years in good health. The CDR3 DNA follows: TGCAGTGCTAGAGATCCCCTCACGGAGACCCAGTACTTC. As protein: CSARDPLTETQYF.